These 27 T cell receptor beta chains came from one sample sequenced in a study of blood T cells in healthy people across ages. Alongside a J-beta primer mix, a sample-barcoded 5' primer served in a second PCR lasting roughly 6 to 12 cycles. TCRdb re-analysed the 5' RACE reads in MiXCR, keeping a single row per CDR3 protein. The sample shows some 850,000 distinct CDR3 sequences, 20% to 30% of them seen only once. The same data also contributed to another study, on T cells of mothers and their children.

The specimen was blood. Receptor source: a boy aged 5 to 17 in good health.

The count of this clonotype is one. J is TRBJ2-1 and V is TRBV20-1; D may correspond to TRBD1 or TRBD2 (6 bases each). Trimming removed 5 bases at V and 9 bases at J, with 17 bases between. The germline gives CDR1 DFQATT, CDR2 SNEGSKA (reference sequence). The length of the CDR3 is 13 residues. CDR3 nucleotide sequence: TGCAGTGCTCCTCGGGGGCCCCCCGGTGAGCAGTTCTTC. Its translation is CSAPRGPPGEQFF.

CDR3 nucleotide sequence: TGTGCCATCAGTGAGTCGGAGGGGTACGGGGCCGAGCAGTACTTC. This codes for CAISESEGYGAEQYF. V usage is TRBV10-3 and J usage is TRBJ2-7; D might be TRBD2 (6 bases). This CDR3 spans 15 amino acids. Germline V gene sequence: CDR1 ENHRY, CDR2 SYGVKD. V lost 0 bases to trimming and J lost 6 bases, with 15 bases between them.

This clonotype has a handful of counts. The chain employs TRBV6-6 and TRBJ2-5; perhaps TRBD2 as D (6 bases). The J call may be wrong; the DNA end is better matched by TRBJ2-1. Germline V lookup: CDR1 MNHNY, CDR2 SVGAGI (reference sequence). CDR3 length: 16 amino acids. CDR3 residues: CASSYSGGTLINEQFF. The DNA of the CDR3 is TGTGCCAGCAGTTACTCTGGGGGGACCCTTATCAATGAGCAGTTCTTC.

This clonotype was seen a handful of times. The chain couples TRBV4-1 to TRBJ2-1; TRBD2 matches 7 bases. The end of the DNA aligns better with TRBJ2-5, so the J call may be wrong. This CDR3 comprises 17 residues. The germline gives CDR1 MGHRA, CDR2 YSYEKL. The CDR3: CASSQIPPSGGQETQYF. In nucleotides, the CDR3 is TGCGCCAGCAGCCAAATACCTCCTTCGGGGGGCCAAGAGACCCAGTACTTC.

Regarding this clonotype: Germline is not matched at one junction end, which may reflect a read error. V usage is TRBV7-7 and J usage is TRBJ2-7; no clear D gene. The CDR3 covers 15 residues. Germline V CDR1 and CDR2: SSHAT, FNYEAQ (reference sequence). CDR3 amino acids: CASSYRLGSLYEQYF. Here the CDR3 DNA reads TGTGCTAGCAGCTACCGACTGGGCAGCCTGTACGAGCAGTACTTC.

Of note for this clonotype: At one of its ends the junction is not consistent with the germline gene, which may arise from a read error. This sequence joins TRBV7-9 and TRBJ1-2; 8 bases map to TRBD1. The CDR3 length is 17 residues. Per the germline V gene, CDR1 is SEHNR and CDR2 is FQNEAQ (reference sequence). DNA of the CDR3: TGTGCCAGCCAGAAGTCTGGACAGGGCGAGAGAGAATATGGTTACACCTTC. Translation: CASQKSGQGEREYGYTF.

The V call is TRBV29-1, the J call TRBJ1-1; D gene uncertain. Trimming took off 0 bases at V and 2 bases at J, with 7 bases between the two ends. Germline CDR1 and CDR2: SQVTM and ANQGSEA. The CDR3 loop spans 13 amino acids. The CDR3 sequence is CSVEDQQNTEAFF. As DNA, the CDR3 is TGCAGCGTTGAAGATCAGCAAAACACTGAAGCTTTCTTT.

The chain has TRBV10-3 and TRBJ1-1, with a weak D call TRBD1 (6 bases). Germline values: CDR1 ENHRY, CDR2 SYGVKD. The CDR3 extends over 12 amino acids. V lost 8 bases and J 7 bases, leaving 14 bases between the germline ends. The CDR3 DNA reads TGTGCCATCTCATTAGGGGGGGATGAAGCTTTCTTT. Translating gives CAISLGGDEAFF.

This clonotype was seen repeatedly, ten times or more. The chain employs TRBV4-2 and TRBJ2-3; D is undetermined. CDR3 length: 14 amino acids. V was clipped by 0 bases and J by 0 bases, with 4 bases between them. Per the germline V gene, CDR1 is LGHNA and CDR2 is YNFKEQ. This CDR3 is CASSQELSTDTQYF. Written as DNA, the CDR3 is TGTGCCAGCAGCCAAGAGCTGAGCACAGATACGCAGTATTTT.

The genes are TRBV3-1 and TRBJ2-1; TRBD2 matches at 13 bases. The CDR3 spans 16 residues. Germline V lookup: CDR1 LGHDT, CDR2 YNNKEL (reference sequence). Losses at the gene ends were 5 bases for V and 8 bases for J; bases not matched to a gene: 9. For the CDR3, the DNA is TGTGCCAGCAGCTCAGAGGGACTAGCGGGGTCGGATGAGCAGTTCTTC. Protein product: CASSSEGLAGSDEQFF.

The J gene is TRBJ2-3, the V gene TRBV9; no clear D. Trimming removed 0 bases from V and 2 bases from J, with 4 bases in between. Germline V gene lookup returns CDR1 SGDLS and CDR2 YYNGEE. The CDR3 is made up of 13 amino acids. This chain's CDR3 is CASSVDNTDTQYF. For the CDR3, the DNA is TGTGCCAGCAGCGTAGATAACACAGATACGCAGTATTTT.

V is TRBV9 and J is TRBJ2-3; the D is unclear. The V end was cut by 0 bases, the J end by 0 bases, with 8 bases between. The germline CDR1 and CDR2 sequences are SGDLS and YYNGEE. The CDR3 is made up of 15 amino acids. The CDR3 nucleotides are TGTGCCAGCAGCGTAGTCGGGTGGAGCACAGATACGCAGTATTTT. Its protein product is CASSVVGWSTDTQYF.

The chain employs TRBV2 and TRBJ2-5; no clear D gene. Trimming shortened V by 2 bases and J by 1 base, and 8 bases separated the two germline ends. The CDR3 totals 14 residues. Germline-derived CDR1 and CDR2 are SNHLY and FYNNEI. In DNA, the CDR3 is TGTGCCAGCAGTGAACAGCGCTCCCAAGAGACCCAGTACTTC. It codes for CASSEQRSQETQYF.

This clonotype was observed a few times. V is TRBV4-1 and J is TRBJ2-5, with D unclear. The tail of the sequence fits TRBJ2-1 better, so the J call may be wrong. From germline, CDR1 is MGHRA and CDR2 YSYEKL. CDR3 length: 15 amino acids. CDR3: CASSQGVFSNNEQFF. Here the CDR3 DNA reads TGCGCCAGCAGCCAAGGGGTCTTTAGTAACAATGAGCAGTTCTTC.

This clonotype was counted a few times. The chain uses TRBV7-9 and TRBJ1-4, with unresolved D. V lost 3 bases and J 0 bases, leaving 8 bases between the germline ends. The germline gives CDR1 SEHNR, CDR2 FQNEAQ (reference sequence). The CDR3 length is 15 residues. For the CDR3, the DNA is TGTGCCAGCAGCTTTACTTCTGCAACTAATGAAAAACTGTTTTTT. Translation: CASSFTSATNEKLFF.

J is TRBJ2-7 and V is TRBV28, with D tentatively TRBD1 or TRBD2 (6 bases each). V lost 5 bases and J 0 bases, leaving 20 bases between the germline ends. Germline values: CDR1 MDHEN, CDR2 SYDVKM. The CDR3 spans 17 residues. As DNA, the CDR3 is TGTGCCAGCAGTCTAAGGGGGGACATGTCAAGCTCCTACGAGCAGTACTTC. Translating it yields CASSLRGDMSSSYEQYF.

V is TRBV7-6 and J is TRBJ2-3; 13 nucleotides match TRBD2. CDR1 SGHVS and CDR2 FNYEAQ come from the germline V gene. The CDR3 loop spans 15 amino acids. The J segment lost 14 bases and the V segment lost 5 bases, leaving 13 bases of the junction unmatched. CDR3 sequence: CASSAPGTSGTRRYF. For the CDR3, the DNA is TGTGCCAGCAGCGCGCCCGGGACTAGCGGGACTCGGCGGTATTTT.

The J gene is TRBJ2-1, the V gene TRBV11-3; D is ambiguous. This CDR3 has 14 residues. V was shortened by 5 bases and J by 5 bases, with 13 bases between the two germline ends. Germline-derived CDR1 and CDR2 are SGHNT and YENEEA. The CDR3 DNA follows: TGTGCCAGCAGCCCGTCGGCATCCGACAATGAGCAGTTCTTC. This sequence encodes CASSPSASDNEQFF.

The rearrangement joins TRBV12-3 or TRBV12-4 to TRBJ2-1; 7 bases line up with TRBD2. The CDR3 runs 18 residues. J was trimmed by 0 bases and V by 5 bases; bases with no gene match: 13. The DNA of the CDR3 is TGTGCCAGCAGTGCTCCGGAGGGAGCGGGACTCTCCTACAATGAGCAGTTCTTC. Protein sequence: CASSAPEGAGLSYNEQFF.

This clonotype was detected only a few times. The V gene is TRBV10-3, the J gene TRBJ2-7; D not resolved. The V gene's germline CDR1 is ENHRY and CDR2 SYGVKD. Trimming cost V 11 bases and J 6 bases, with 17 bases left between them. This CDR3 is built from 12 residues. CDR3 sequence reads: CAFLRSSGEQYF. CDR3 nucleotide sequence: TGTGCCTTCCTGAGGAGCAGTGGCGAGCAGTACTTC.

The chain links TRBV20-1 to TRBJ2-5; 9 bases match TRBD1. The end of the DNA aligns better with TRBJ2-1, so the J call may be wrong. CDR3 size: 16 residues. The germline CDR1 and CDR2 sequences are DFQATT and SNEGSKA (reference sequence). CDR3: CSALTWGTGTYNEQFF. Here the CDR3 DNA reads TGCAGTGCCCTGACTTGGGGGACAGGGACCTACAATGAGCAGTTCTTC.

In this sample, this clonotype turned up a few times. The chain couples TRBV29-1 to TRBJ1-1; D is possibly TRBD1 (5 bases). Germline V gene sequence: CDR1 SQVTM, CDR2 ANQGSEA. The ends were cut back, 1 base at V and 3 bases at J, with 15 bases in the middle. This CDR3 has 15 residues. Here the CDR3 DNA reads TGCAGCGTTGAAGTTCTGTGGGGCGCGGACACTGAAGCTTTCTTT. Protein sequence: CSVEVLWGADTEAFF.

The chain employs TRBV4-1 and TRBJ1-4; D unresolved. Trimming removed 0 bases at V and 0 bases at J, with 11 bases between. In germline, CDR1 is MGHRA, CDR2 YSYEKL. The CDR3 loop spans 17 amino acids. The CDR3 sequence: CASSQDPRRSTNEKLFF. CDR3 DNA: TGCGCCAGCAGCCAAGATCCTCGGCGTTCAACTAATGAAAAACTGTTTTTT.

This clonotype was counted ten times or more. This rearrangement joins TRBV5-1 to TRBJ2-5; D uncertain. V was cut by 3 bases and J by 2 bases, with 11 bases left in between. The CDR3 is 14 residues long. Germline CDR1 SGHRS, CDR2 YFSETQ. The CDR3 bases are TGCGCCAGCAGCTCCGGCGGCTCACAAGAGACCCAGTACTTC. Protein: CASSSGGSQETQYF.

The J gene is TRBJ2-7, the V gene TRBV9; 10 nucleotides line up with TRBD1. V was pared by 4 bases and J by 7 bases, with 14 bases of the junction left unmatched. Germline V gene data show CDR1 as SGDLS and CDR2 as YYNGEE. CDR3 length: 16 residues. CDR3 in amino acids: CASSFLGQGDPGEQYF. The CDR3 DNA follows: TGTGCCAGCAGCTTTCTCGGACAGGGGGACCCTGGGGAGCAGTACTTC.

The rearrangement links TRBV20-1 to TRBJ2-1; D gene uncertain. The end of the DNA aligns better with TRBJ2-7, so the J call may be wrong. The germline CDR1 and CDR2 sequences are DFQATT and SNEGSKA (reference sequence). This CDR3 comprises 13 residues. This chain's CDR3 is CSARDPTYYEQYF. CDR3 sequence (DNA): TGCAGTGCTAGGGACCCCACCTACTACGAGCAGTACTTC.

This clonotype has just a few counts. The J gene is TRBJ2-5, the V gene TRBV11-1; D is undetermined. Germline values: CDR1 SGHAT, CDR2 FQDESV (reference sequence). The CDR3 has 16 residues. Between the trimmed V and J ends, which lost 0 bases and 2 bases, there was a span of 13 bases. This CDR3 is CASSLAGIHYQETQYF. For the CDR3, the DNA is TGTGCCAGCAGCTTAGCAGGGATCCACTATCAAGAGACCCAGTACTTC.